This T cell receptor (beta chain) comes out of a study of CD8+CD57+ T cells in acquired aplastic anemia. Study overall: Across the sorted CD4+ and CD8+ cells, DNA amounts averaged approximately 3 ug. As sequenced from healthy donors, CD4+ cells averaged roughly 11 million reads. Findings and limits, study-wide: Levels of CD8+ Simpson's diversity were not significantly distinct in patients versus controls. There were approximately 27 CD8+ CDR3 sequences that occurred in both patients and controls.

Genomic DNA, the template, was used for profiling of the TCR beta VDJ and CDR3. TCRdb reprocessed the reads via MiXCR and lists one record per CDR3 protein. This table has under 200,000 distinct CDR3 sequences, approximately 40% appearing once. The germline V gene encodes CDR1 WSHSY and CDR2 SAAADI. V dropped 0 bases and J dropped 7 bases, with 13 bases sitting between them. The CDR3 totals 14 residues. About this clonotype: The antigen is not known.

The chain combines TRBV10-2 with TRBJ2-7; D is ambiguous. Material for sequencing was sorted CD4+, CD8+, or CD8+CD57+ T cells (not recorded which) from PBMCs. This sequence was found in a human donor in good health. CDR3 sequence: CASSESKGLGEQYF. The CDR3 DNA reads TGCGCCAGCAGTGAGTCGAAAGGTCTCGGGGAGCAGTACTTC.